The source of this T cell receptor (beta chain) is a study of CD8+ T cells in alopecia areata. Study details: A 6-month period off drug followed tofacitinib, which lasted 6 to 18 months.

This clone was seen more than once but under ten times. Its target is unknown. In each case, RNA was isolated and then reverse transcribed into cDNA as the sequencing template. Method: immunoSEQ multiplex PCR; TCRdb's copy keeps in-frame clones and lacks some. This sample has about 250,000 clones, with around 64% found just once. Study results and limitations: A great number of expanded lesional clones endured in scalp and blood during tofacitinib.

Treatment defined: oral pan-JAK inhibitor, 5-10 mg twice daily. From alopecia areata patients, lesional scalp punch biopsies and peripheral blood were collected. V lost 2 bases and J 9 bases, leaving 11 bases between the germline ends. The CDR3 loop spans 12 amino acids. Per the germline V gene, CDR1 is SQVTM and CDR2 is ANQGSEA. This chain joins TRBV29-1 and TRBJ2-1; D is tentatively TRBD1 or TRBD2 (6 bases each). This specimen was CD4+ T cells sorted from blood, taken around week 52, from a patient treated with tofacitinib. The sequence came from a human donor with alopecia areata. In nucleotides, the CDR3 is TGCAGCGTTGAACGGGGGACAAGTGAGCAGTTCTTC. This codes for CSVERGTSEQFF.